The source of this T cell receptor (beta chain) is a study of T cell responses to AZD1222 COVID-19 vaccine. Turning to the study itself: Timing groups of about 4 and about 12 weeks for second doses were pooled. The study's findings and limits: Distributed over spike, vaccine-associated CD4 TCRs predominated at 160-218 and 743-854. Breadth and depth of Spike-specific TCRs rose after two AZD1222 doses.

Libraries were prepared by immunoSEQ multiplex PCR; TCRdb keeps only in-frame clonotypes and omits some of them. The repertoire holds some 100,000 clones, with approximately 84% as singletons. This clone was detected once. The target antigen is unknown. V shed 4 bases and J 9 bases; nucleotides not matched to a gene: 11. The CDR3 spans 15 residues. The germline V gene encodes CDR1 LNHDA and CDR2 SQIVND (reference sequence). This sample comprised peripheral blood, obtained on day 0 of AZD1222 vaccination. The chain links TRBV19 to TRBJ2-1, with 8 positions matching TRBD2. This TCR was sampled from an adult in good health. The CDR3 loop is CASSRGLGPGSEQFF. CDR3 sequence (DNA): TGTGCCAGTAGTAGGGGACTAGGGCCTGGCAGTGAGCAGTTCTTC.